The rows below give T cell receptor beta chains drawn from one sample of a study of T cells in Graves' hyperthyroidism and ophthalmopathy. TCRdb recomputed calls from the multiplex PCR reads with MiXCR, one row per CDR3 protein. The repertoire holds roughly 380,000 distinct CDR3 sequences, with over 15% as singletons. Source material: blood. The receptors were sampled from a middle-aged woman with Graves' ophthalmopathy. CDR3s include the opening cysteine and the closing phenylalanine or tryptophan. D genes are given only for firm matches. Clone size, where shown, is once, few, many, or a class for clones that have expanded.

clone size	V gene	J gene	D gene	CDR3 DNA	CDR3 protein
NA	TRBV7-8	TRBJ2-2	NA	TGTGCCAGCAGCTTAGCGGCAGGGCGACCGAACACCGGGGAGCTGTTTTTT	CASSLAAGRPNTGELFF
few	TRBV6-2/TRBV6-3	TRBJ2-5	TRBD2	TGTGCCAGCAGTTATCATCTAGCGGGAGCCGGGGAGACCCAGTACTTC	CASSYHLAGAGETQYF
NA	TRBV11-3	TRBJ2-1	NA	TGTGCCAGCAGCGAAAACGGACTCACAAATGAGCAGTTCTTC	CASSENGLTNEQFF
many	TRBV28	TRBJ1-5	NA	TGTGCCAGCAGTCTTATAGAGGAGAGCAATCAGCCCCAGCATTTT	CASSLIEESNQPQHF
many	TRBV18	TRBJ2-7	TRBD2	TGTGCCAGCTCACCCTCGACTAGCGGGAGCTCCTACGAGCAGTACTTC	CASSPSTSGSSYEQYF
NA	TRBV12-3/TRBV12-4	TRBJ2-2	NA	TGTGCCAGCAGTCCTCGGGAACCTTACTTGAACACCGGGGAGCTGTTTTTT	CASSPREPYLNTGELFF
many	TRBV13	TRBJ2-7	NA	TGTGCCAGCAGCTTAGGACTGTCCTACGAGCAGTACTTC	CASSLGLSYEQYF
many	TRBV27	TRBJ2-2	NA	TGTGCCAGCAGCGGCTTTGGGGAGCTGTTTTTT	CASSGFGELFF
many	TRBV28	TRBJ1-5	TRBD1	TGTGCCAGCAGCCCCACCCGGGACAGGGGGCATCATCAGCCCCAGCATTTT	CASSPTRDRGHHQPQHF
many	TRBV19	TRBJ1-5	NA	TGTGCCAGTAGTATCAGCAGGGTCAATCAGCCCCAGCATTTT	CASSISRVNQPQHF
many	TRBV27	TRBJ2-4	NA	TGTGCCAGCGTCATGAGGGAGGCCAGGGGCATTCAGTACTTC	CASVMREARGIQYF
many	TRBV6-1	TRBJ2-5	TRBD2	TGTGCCAGCAGTAGGGGCTTGCGGGGGTCCCAAGAGACCCAGTACTTC	CASSRGLRGSQETQYF
NA	TRBV18	TRBJ2-5	TRBD1	TGTGCCAGCTCGCAAACGGGACAGGGGGGAGAGACCCAGTACTTC	CASSQTGQGGETQYF
many	TRBV12-3/TRBV12-4	TRBJ2-1	NA	TGTGCCAGCAGCCTCGGACTGCAGGGTGAGCAGTTCTTC	CASSLGLQGEQFF
many	TRBV11-3	TRBJ2-1	NA	TGTGCCAGCATCGACCTATCGGGGCTGACCTACAATGAGCAGTTCTTC	CASIDLSGLTYNEQFF
many	TRBV28	TRBJ1-1	NA	TGTGCCAGCAGTACCACAGGATTCGCTGAAGCTTTCTTT	CASSTTGFAEAFF
few	TRBV7-9	TRBJ1-1	TRBD1	TGTGCCAGCAACCCTCTGGGACAGGGGGCTTCTGAAGCTTTCTTT	CASNPLGQGASEAFF
many	TRBV28	TRBJ1-5	TRBD1	TGTGCCAGCAGTTCCCTCCGGGACAGCCCCAATCAGCCCCAGCATTTT	CASSSLRDSPNQPQHF
many	TRBV6-2/TRBV6-3	TRBJ2-7	NA	TGTGCCAGCAGTCCCCTCTTTGGGACCTACGAGCAGTACTTC	CASSPLFGTYEQYF
many	TRBV7-9	TRBJ2-7	TRBD1	TGTGCCAGCAGCTCGCCGACAGGGCCCTACGAGCAGTACTTC	CASSSPTGPYEQYF
many	TRBV28	TRBJ2-2	NA	TGTGCCAGCAGTGAACAGGGCGCGAACACCGGGGAGCTGTTTTTT	CASSEQGANTGELFF
many	TRBV4-3	TRBJ1-5	TRBD1	TGCGCCAGCAGCCAAGAACCGAGTTGGACAGGACGGCAGTTAAAAGGACAGCCCCAGCATTTT	CASSQEPSWTGRQLKGQPQHF
many	TRBV5-5	TRBJ1-2	NA	TGTGCCAGCAGCTTAACAGGGAAATCTAACTATGGCTACACCTTC	CASSLTGKSNYGYTF
many	TRBV6-2/TRBV6-3	TRBJ1-1	NA	TGTGCCAGCAGTTACCTGAGGGGAGGACCGAACACTGAAGCTTTCTTT	CASSYLRGGPNTEAFF
many	TRBV12-3/TRBV12-4	TRBJ1-2	NA	TGTGCCAGCAGCCACGGGACTCCCTATGGCTACACCTTC	CASSHGTPYGYTF
NA	TRBV4-1	TRBJ1-2	NA	TGCGCCAGCAGCCAAGAAGGGAGGCACGGCTACACCTTC	CASSQEGRHGYTF
many	TRBV6-2/TRBV6-3	TRBJ2-3	TRBD2	TGTGCCAGCAGAATAGCGGGAGCCACAGATACGCAGTATTTT	CASRIAGATDTQYF
NA	TRBV11-2	TRBJ2-7	TRBD1	TGTGCCAGCAGGCCTCCCGGGACAGGGTATTTAGACGAGCAGTACTTC	CASRPPGTGYLDEQYF
many	TRBV11-2	TRBJ2-7	NA	TGTGCCAGCAGCTTAAACCGGGAGTTCCCCTACGAGCAGTACTTC	CASSLNREFPYEQYF
many	TRBV28	TRBJ2-7	TRBD2	TGTGCCAGCAGTTTATACGGTGGGGGGGGTCTAGAGCAGTACTTC	CASSLYGGGGLEQYF
many	TRBV7-6	TRBJ2-7	TRBD1	TGTGCCAGCAGCCTAAGTCAGGGGGCTAACGAGCAGTACTTC	CASSLSQGANEQYF
many	TRBV13	TRBJ2-2	NA	TGTGCCAGCAGAGCAGGGGGAGGGGACACCGGGGAGCTGCTTTTT	CASRAGGGDTGELLF
many	TRBV6-5	TRBJ1-6	NA	TGTGCCAGCAGTTACTCGCTGAATTCACCCCTCCACTTT	CASSYSLNSPLHF
NA	TRBV7-2	TRBJ2-5	NA	TGTGCCAGCAGCTTATTTACCCGGACAAGACAAGAGACCCAGTACTTC	CASSLFTRTRQETQYF
many	TRBV28	TRBJ2-2	TRBD2	TGTGCCAGCAGCACAGCGGGAGACGGCACCGGGGAGCTGTTTTTT	CASSTAGDGTGELFF
many	TRBV27	TRBJ1-1	NA	TGTGCCAGCAGTCCATGGACGGAGAACACTGAAGCTTTCTTT	CASSPWTENTEAFF
many	TRBV20-1	TRBJ1-1	TRBD1	TGCAGTGCTCCCGGGACAGTCTTTGGCGCTGAAGCTTTCTTT	CSAPGTVFGAEAFF
NA	TRBV6-2/TRBV6-3	TRBJ2-5	TRBD1	TGTGCCAGCCGCGATCACGGGACAGCTGAGACCCAGTACTTC	CASRDHGTAETQYF
NA	TRBV3-1	TRBJ2-2	NA	TGTGCCAGCAGCATTCGGGCTGGCGGCGGGGAGCTGTTTTTT	CASSIRAGGGELFF
many	TRBV19	TRBJ1-5	TRBD1	TGTGCCAGTAGTTGGACAGGGGGCAGACAGCCCCAGCATTTT	CASSWTGGRQPQHF
many	TRBV12-3/TRBV12-4	TRBJ2-3	NA	TGTGCCAGCAGTTTCGCCCAGTTGGGCCCCCGGGGAGATACGCAGTATTTT	CASSFAQLGPRGDTQYF
many	TRBV11-2	TRBJ1-1	NA	TGTGCCAGCAGTTCGACAGGATCTGAAGCTTTCTTT	CASSSTGSEAFF
few	TRBV2	TRBJ2-7	NA	TGTGCCAGCAGTGAAGCGGCCTGGACATTTTCCTACGAGCAGTACTTC	CASSEAAWTFSYEQYF
many	TRBV30	TRBJ2-7	TRBD2	TGTGCCTGGAGTTCCTATTCGGCTAGCGGGGAATCCTACGAGCAGTACTTC	CAWSSYSASGESYEQYF
many	TRBV20-1	TRBJ1-2	NA	TGCAGTGCTAGGGGAGGGATGGATGGCTACACCTTC	CSARGGMDGYTF
many	TRBV6-1	TRBJ1-1	NA	TGTGCCAGCAGCGACGTCGGGGGGTTATACGAAGCTTTCTTT	CASSDVGGLYEAFF
many	TRBV12-3/TRBV12-4	TRBJ2-1	TRBD2	TGTGCCAGCAGTGTCCCGGGACTAGCCGTGAATGAGCAGTTCTTC	CASSVPGLAVNEQFF
NA	TRBV30	TRBJ1-5	TRBD1	TGTGCCTGGAGTACTAAGGACAGGGGGCATCATCAGCCCCAGCATTTT	CAWSTKDRGHHQPQHF
many	TRBV28	TRBJ1-1	NA	TGTGCCAGCAGGCGGGACGACTGGAACACTGAAGCTTTCTTT	CASRRDDWNTEAFF
many	TRBV6-5	TRBJ2-7	TRBD2	TGTGCCAGCAGTTGGGAGGGTTCCTACGAGCAGTACTTC	CASSWEGSYEQYF
many	TRBV28	TRBJ1-2	NA	TGTGCCAGCAGTTCCCCCCCGGCGGAAGGCTACACCTTC	CASSSPPAEGYTF
many	TRBV7-2	TRBJ1-5	NA	TGTGCCAGCAGCTTAGTGGGGGTCTTAGGTCAGCCCCAGCATTTT	CASSLVGVLGQPQHF
NA	TRBV6-1	TRBJ2-2	NA	TGTGCCAGCAGTGAAGCGGGAGGGGGCGCGTCCGGGGAGCTGTTTTTT	CASSEAGGGASGELFF
few	TRBV4-1	TRBJ2-2	TRBD1	TGCGCCAGCAGCCAAGTTGGGACAGCAACCGGGGAGCTGTTTTTT	CASSQVGTATGELFF
few	TRBV19	TRBJ2-4	TRBD1	TGTGCCAGTAGTTTATACAGGGGGTCAAGTGGCAAAAACATTCAGTACTTC	CASSLYRGSSGKNIQYF
many	TRBV7-2	TRBJ2-7	TRBD2	TGTGCCAGCAGCCTCCTAGCGGGACCCTACGAGCAGTACTTC	CASSLLAGPYEQYF
many	TRBV4-3	TRBJ1-1	NA	TGCGCCAGCAGCCAAGCTCGACGGTCGAACACTGAAGCTTTCTTT	CASSQARRSNTEAFF
many	TRBV15	TRBJ2-5	NA	TGTGCCACCAGCAGAGATTTCACGGGAGAAGAGACCCAGTACTTC	CATSRDFTGEETQYF
many	TRBV29-1	TRBJ2-7	TRBD1	TGCAGCGTTCGAGGACAGGCGCCCCCCTCTTACGAGCAGTACTTC	CSVRGQAPPSYEQYF